This T cell receptor beta chain was captured by sequencing in a study of CD8 T cells in Susac syndrome. TEMRA cells were enriched by FACS, and CD4+ and CD8+ T cells were negatively isolated. V was clipped by 7 bases and J by 4 bases, with 8 bases between them. The CDR3 spans 12 residues. CDR1 and CDR2 from the germline V gene are MDHEN and SYDVKM. With random hexamers, reverse transcription was performed on roughly 0.45 to 1 ug of RNA. Across 54 Vbeta and 13 Jbeta, immunoSEQ multiplex PCR amplified TCR beta CDR3. TCRdb re-derived calls from the immunoSEQ multiplex PCR reads in MiXCR, one entry per CDR3 protein. The sample carries 150,000 to 200,000 distinct CDR3 sequences, roughly 90% recorded once.

Input material: CD4+ T cells from PBMCs. The clonotype originates from a human donor with Susac syndrome. The chain is built from TRBV28 and TRBJ1-5; possibly TRBD1 for D (6 bases). The CDR3, as DNA: TGTGCCAGCATGCAGGGGAATCAGCCCCAGCATTTT. Residues: CASMQGNQPQHF.